Presented here are 17 T cell receptor beta chains from one specimen sequenced in a study of OX40 agonist ivuxolimab in advanced cancers. Sequencing used immunoSEQ multiplex PCR; TCRdb keeps in-frame clones, though not all of them. The sample shows about 48,000 clones, roughly 83% of them seen only once. Sample: CD4+ or CD8+ T cells sorted from blood, taken in a trial of the OX40 agonist ivuxolimab. The receptors originated from an adult with an advanced solid tumor such as melanoma, head and neck, liver or kidney cancer.

The CDR3 protein is CASRTPGALYGYTF. Written as DNA, the CDR3 is TGTGCCAGCCGTACGCCTGGGGCCCTCTATGGCTACACCTTC. The rearrangement links TRBV19 to TRBJ1-2; maybe TRBD1 (5 bases). CDR3 size: 14 residues. Germline CDR1 reads LNHDA; CDR2 reads SQIVND (reference sequence). V lost 9 bases and J lost 4, with 18 bases in between.

CDR3 residues: CASSERGAYYGYTF. The CDR3 bases are TGTGCCAGCAGTGAGCGGGGGGCTTACTATGGCTACACCTTC. The V call is TRBV2, the J call TRBJ1-2; possible D gene TRBD1, 6 bases. From germline, CDR1 is SNHLY and CDR2 FYNNEI. This CDR3 has 14 residues. V was cut by 3 bases and J by 3 bases, with 11 bases left in between.

In DNA form, the CDR3 reads TGTGCCAGCAGCCGGGAAGCGGGTCGGTTCACTGAAGCTTTCTTT. Protein product: CASSREAGRFTEAFF. The genes are TRBV5-6 and TRBJ1-1; D is unclear. CDR3 length: 15 amino acids. V lost 4 bases and J 4 bases, leaving 17 bases between the germline ends. CDR1 and CDR2 from the germline V gene are SGHDT and YYEEEE.

This chain connects TRBV11-3 to TRBJ2-1; 7 bases agree with TRBD1. Trimming cost V 5 bases and J 9 bases; bases outside gene matches: 10. Germline CDR1 SGHNT, CDR2 YENEEA. This CDR3 region has 14 residues. CDR3 bases: TGTGCCAGCAGCCCGCGACAGGGATTGGGTGAGCAGTTCTTC. Protein product: CASSPRQGLGEQFF.

This clone has a handful of counts. The chain combines TRBV5-1 with TRBJ1-1; D call uncertain. Germline CDR1 reads SGHRS; CDR2 reads YFSETQ. The length of the CDR3 is 12 residues. V was clipped by 0 bases and J by 4 bases, with 4 bases between them. In nucleotides, the CDR3 is TGCGCCAGCAGCTTGGATGGCACTGAAGCTTTCTTT. It specifies CASSLDGTEAFF.

This clone has only a few counts. This chain joins TRBV2 and TRBJ2-5; the D call may be TRBD1 or TRBD2 (5 bases each). The CDR3 covers 13 residues. V lost 4 bases and J lost 5, with 11 bases in between. Germline CDR1 SNHLY, CDR2 FYNNEI. CDR3 loop: CASSVRGTETQYF. The CDR3 bases are TGTGCCAGCAGTGTCAGAGGGACCGAGACCCAGTACTTC.

This chain uses TRBV6-1 with TRBJ2-7, with D possibly TRBD1 on 5 matching bases. V was shortened by 5 bases and J by 3 bases, with 14 bases between the two germline ends. The germline V gene encodes CDR1 MNHNS and CDR2 SASEGT. This CDR3 region has 14 residues. The CDR3 reads CASSQSGSGYEQYF. As DNA, the CDR3 is TGTGCCAGCAGTCAGTCAGGGTCGGGCTACGAGCAGTACTTC.

This chain joins TRBV5-6 and TRBJ2-5; a weak D match, TRBD1 (6 bases). This CDR3 has 13 amino acids. The germline V gene has CDR1 SGHDT and CDR2 YYEEEE. The V and J ends lost 3 bases and 5 bases respectively, with 11 bases between them. CDR3 amino acids: CASSWAGEETQYF. CDR3 DNA: TGTGCCAGCAGCTGGGCAGGGGAGGAGACCCAGTACTTC.

The gene calls are TRBV25-1 and TRBJ1-2; D might be TRBD1 (5 bases). Germline assignment: CDR1 MGHDK and CDR2 SYGVNS. This CDR3 comprises 12 residues. V was cut by 4 bases and J by 7 bases, with 10 bases left in between. The CDR3 here is CASSAGLGGYTF. Written as DNA, the CDR3 is TGTGCCAGCAGTGCGGGGCTGGGTGGCTACACCTTC.

The rearrangement joins TRBV7-2 to TRBJ2-5, with TRBD2 as a possible D gene (6 bases). The germline CDR1 and CDR2 sequences are SGHTA and FQGNSA. With 1 base removed from V and 2 bases from J, the gap between germline ends came to 8 bases. The CDR3 length is 14 residues. The CDR3 coding sequence is TGTGCCAGCAGCTTAGGTAGCGGACAAGAGACCCAGTACTTC. Translating it yields CASSLGSGQETQYF.

This clone was seen only a few times. The rearrangement links TRBV19 to TRBJ1-6; D gene uncertain. This CDR3 has 10 residues. Per the germline V gene, CDR1 is LNHDA and CDR2 is SQIVND (reference sequence). V lost 8 bases and J lost 7, with 3 bases in between. The CDR3 here is CASGNSPLHF. CDR3 bases: TGTGCCAGTGGAAATTCACCCCTCCACTTT.

The genes are TRBV6-1 and TRBJ1-5; the D gene is possibly TRBD1 (5 bases). CDR3 length: 17 residues. Germline lookup yields CDR1 MNHNS and CDR2 SASEGT. The V end lost 4 bases, the J end lost 6 bases, and 22 bases lay between the germline ends. The CDR3 spells CASSGGQGIVMGQPQHF. The CDR3 DNA reads as TGTGCCAGCAGTGGTGGGCAGGGAATAGTAATGGGTCAGCCCCAGCATTTT.

CDR3 in DNA: TGTGCCAGCAGTTTTCGCAGGGCCCACGAGCAGTACTTC. Residues: CASSFRRAHEQYF. V and J are TRBV27 and TRBJ2-7, with D possibly TRBD1 on 5 matching bases. The V end lost 3 bases, the J end lost 5 bases, and 11 bases lay between the germline ends. This CDR3 contains 13 residues. Germline loops: CDR1 MNHEY, CDR2 SMNVEV (reference sequence).

This clone showed up just a few times. V and J are TRBV7-2 and TRBJ1-5; TRBD1 is a possible D gene (6 bases). Germline CDR1 SGHTA, CDR2 FQGNSA. V lost 5 bases and J lost 0, with 20 bases in between. CDR3 length equals 18 residues. Written as DNA, the CDR3 is TGTGCCAGCAGCCCGGGAGGGGGGTTCCGATTTAGCAATCAGCCCCAGCATTTT. Residues: CASSPGGGFRFSNQPQHF.

The chain couples TRBV18 to TRBJ1-6; D is unclear. This CDR3 spans 14 amino acids. Trimming cost V 4 bases and J 13 bases, with 17 bases left between them. The germline V gene has CDR1 KGHSH and CDR2 LQKENI. CDR3 DNA: TGTGCCAGCTCACTAAAGAATGGGAAAGACCCCCTCCACTTT. Translated: CASSLKNGKDPLHF.

The CDR3 DNA sequence: TGTGCCAGCAGCGTAATCGGAGGGGGGAGGACAGATACGCAGTATTTT. Protein sequence: CASSVIGGGRTDTQYF. This chain joins TRBV9 and TRBJ2-3; D possibly matches TRBD1 or TRBD2 (6 bases each). V was trimmed by 1 base and J by 3 bases, leaving 15 bases between them. The germline V gene encodes CDR1 SGDLS and CDR2 YYNGEE. The CDR3 extends over 16 amino acids.

This clone appeared a single time. The rearrangement joins TRBV7-2 to TRBJ1-4; D remains unclear. This CDR3 has 14 residues. Per germline, CDR1 SGHTA and CDR2 FQGNSA. Trimming took off 6 bases at V and 8 bases at J, with 16 bases between the two ends. CDR3 protein: CASSPGSSGEKLFF. CDR3 coding DNA: TGTGCCAGCAGTCCCGGGAGCTCGGGGGAAAAACTGTTTTTT.